Detailed here is one T cell receptor (beta chain). Its antigen is unidentified. This sample is drawn from a study of early T cells in non-severe SARS-CoV-2 infection. Overall study: The input, bulk RNA from unsorted whole blood, was sequenced, and chains were unpaired.

This CDR3 is built from 12 residues. V was cut by 5 bases and J by 4 bases, with 9 bases left in between. Germline CDR1 MDHEN, CDR2 SYDVKM. Individual cDNA molecules were tagged with unique molecular identifiers, the study reported. TCRdb re-analysed the 5' RACE reads in MiXCR, keeping a single row per CDR3 protein. Among approximately 40,000 distinct CDR3 sequences, approximately 6.5% were seen once, and the ten largest hold around 21%. Overall study findings and caveats: Matching with VDJdb favored anti-spike CD8 responses (missing private and CD4 specificities).

The sample consisted of whole blood, taken at baseline. This receptor was identified in an adult who was a healthcare worker with PCR-confirmed SARS-CoV-2 infection or an uninfected control (not recorded which). The rearrangement joins TRBV28 to TRBJ2-7; D gene unclear. CDR3 nucleotide sequence: TGTGCCAGCAGTCCCCTTGGATACGAGCAGTACTTC. Protein product: CASSPLGYEQYF.